This T cell receptor beta chain was observed in a study of cytomegalovirus exposure and HLA in healthy donors. Study-wide results and caveats: In vitro confirmation showed three CMV-associated chains to be CMV antigen specific. Investigators reported 150 to 200 TCR beta chains as tied to cytomegalovirus. Some public TCRs appeared in many individuals, while most sequences were rare. According to a subsequent analysis, TCR clusters from the first cohort were inclined to appear together in the roughly 120 validation repertoires.

Data came from immunoSEQ multiplex PCR; TCRdb stores just in-frame clones and leaves some out. Of more than 200,000 clones in the sample, roughly 88% were seen once. In germline, CDR1 is SEHNR, CDR2 FQNEAQ (reference sequence). The junction had 12 bases not matched to a gene; V was cut back by 7 bases and J by 6 bases. The CDR3 length is 16 residues. Comment on this clone: What it binds is not known.

The TCR originated in a woman aged 25 to 39 in good health and CMV-seronegative. The rearrangement uses TRBV7-9 and TRBJ2-2; TRBD2 matches at 9 bases. The sample taken for sequencing was PBMCs. CDR3 DNA: TGTGCCAGCAACCCATCCCCTAGCGGGAAATCCGGGGAGCTGTTTTTT. Its protein product is CASNPSPSGKSGELFF.